This TCR beta chain originates from a study of shared clonotypes between healthy human individuals. Sequencing was performed with immunoSEQ multiplex PCR; in TCRdb, only in-frame clones are kept and a portion is missing. The sample consists of about 770,000 clones, about two thirds of them appearing once. The CDR3 runs 16 residues. Germline V gene lookup returns CDR1 MNHEY and CDR2 SVGAGI. J gave up 5 bases and V 0 bases, and 7 bases lay outside the gene matches. The clonotype comes from a woman aged 25 to 39 in good health. The chain is built from TRBV6-5 and TRBJ2-5, with 9 bases matching TRBD2. Sequencing used memory CD4+ T cells sorted from blood. Specified subset: CD45RA-negative fraction. The CDR3 here is CASSYSAGGPGETQYF. The CDR3 DNA reads TGTGCCAGCAGTTACTCTGCGGGAGGGCCGGGGGAGACCCAGTACTTC.